This TCR beta chain was sequenced in a study of cytomegalovirus exposure and HLA in healthy donors. Study-wide results and limits: Reportedly, fewer N-insertions than the approximately 700-donor mean appeared in an Asian-associated ancestry cluster in a later analysis. Later examination showed HLA-associated TCR beta chains had greater clonal expansion than equally common others.

The CDR3 is made up of 12 amino acids. V shed 5 bases and J shed 2 bases, with 6 bases lying between them. CDR1 and CDR2 from the germline V gene are ENHRY and SYGVKD. This clone has only a few counts. Its antigen is undetermined. Researchers ran the PCR with 60 Vbeta and 13 Jbeta primers. Libraries were prepared by immunoSEQ multiplex PCR; TCRdb keeps only in-frame clonotypes and omits some of them. The data hold 100,000 to 150,000 clones, with approximately 84% observed a single time. This receptor was taken from a man aged 18 to 30 in good health and CMV-seropositive. The specimen sequenced was PBMCs. The J gene is TRBJ2-5, the V gene TRBV10-3; perhaps TRBD1 as D (5 bases). The CDR3 DNA follows: TGTGCCATCAGTTCAGGGCAAGAGACCCAGTACTTC. Amino acids: CAISSGQETQYF.